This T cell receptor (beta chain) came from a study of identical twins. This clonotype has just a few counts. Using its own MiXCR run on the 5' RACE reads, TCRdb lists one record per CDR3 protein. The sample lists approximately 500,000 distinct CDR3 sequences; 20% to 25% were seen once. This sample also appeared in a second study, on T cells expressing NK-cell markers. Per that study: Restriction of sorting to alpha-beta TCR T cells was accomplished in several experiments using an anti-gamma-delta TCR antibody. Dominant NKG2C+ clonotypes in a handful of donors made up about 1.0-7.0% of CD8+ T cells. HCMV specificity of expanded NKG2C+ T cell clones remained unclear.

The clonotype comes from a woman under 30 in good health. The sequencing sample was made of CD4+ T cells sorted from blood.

The CDR3 coding sequence is TGTGCCAGCAGCCCCGGACTAGCGGACACCGGGGAGCTGTTTTTT. This encodes CASSPGLADTGELFF. The V call is TRBV7-9, the J call TRBJ2-2; 10 positions agree with TRBD2. Germline trimming cut 5 bases from V and 3 bases from J; bases unmatched to any gene: 3. Germline CDR1 SEHNR, CDR2 FQNEAQ (reference sequence). This CDR3 contains 15 residues.